Presented here are 4 T cell receptor beta chains from one specimen sequenced in a study of cytotoxic CD8 clonotypes in ibrutinib-treated CLL. TCRdb keeps only in-frame clones here, not all; method: immunoSEQ multiplex PCR. The table has 33,000 or so clones, about 50% seen once. Source: PBMCs, taken before ibrutinib treatment. Receptors were obtained from a human donor with chronic lymphocytic leukemia.

The rearrangement uses TRBV6-5 and TRBJ2-1; D tentatively reads TRBD1 or TRBD2 (5 bases each). The CDR3 has 13 residues. Germline V lookup: CDR1 MNHEY, CDR2 SVGAGI. V was cut by 5 bases and J by 7 bases, with 12 bases left in between. This chain's CDR3 is CASSRPEGNEQFF. The CDR3 DNA is TGTGCCAGCAGTCGCCCCGAGGGGAATGAGCAGTTCTTC.

This clone occurred a few times. The rearrangement links TRBV7-8 to TRBJ1-4; D ambiguous. The V end lost 3 bases, the J end lost 0 bases, and 11 bases lay between the germline ends. Germline V gene lookup returns CDR1 SGHVS and CDR2 FQNEAQ. CDR3 size: 16 residues. The CDR3 coding sequence is TGTGCCAGCAGCTTGAGAGGGTTAGCAACTAATGAAAAACTGTTTTTT. Protein sequence: CASSLRGLATNEKLFF.

The chain employs TRBV6-6 and TRBJ1-5; perhaps TRBD1 as D (5 bases). The CDR3 length is 13 residues. Trimming pared 8 bases from V and 6 bases from J, leaving 14 bases between. The germline V gene has CDR1 MNHNY and CDR2 SVGAGI (reference sequence). In nucleotides, the CDR3 is TGTGCCAGCGGAAGGGGAGGGGTTCAGCCCCAGCATTTT. It specifies CASGRGGVQPQHF.

The chain has TRBV5-1 and TRBJ1-6; TRBD1 is a possible D gene (6 bases). V lost 4 bases and J 6 bases, leaving 11 bases between the germline ends. This CDR3 spans 14 amino acids. CDR1 is SGHRS and CDR2 is YFSETQ in the germline V gene. CDR3 protein: CASSDGQINSPLHF. The CDR3 coding sequence is TGCGCCAGCAGCGATGGACAGATTAATTCACCCCTCCACTTT.